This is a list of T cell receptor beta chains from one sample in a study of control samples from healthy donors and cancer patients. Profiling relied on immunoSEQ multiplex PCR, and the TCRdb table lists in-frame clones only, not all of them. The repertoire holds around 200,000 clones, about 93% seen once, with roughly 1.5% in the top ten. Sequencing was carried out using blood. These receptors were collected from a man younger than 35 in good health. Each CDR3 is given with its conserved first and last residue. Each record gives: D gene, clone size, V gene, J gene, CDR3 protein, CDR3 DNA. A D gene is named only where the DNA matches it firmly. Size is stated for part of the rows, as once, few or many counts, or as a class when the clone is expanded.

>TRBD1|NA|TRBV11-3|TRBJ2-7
CASSETGGGYEQYF
TGTGCCAGCAGCGAAACAGGGGGAGGCTACGAGCAGTACTTC
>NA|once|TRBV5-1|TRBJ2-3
CASSLAIKGGPDTQYF
TGCGCCAGCAGCTTGGCCATTAAGGGGGGCCCAGATACGCAGTATTTT
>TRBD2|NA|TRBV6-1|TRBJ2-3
CASSELSGATDTQYF
TGTGCCAGCAGTGAACTGAGCGGGGCCACAGATACGCAGTATTTT
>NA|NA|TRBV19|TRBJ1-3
CASQTGSGNTIYF
TGTGCCAGCCAGACAGGCTCTGGAAACACCATATATTTT
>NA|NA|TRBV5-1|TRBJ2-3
CASSLEGSSDTQYF
TGCGCCAGCAGCTTGGAGGGTTCGTCAGATACGCAGTATTTT
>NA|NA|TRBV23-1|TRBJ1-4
CASSPPLLGEKLFF
TGCGCCAGCAGTCCTCCTCTCCTGGGGGAAAAACTGTTTTTT
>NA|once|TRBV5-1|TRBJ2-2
CASSLFGGGNTGELFF
TGCGCCAGCAGCTTGTTCGGCGGAGGAAACACCGGGGAGCTGTTTTTT
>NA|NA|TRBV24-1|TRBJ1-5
CATSDATARQPQHF
TGTGCCACCAGTGATGCAACGGCTAGACAGCCCCAGCATTTT
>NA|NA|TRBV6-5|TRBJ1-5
CASSYIGGQPQHF
TGTGCCAGCAGTTACATCGGGGGGCAGCCCCAGCATTTT
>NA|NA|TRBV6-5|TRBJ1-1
CAISDRRNTEAFF
TGTGCCATCTCGGACCGACGGAACACTGAAGCTTTCTTT
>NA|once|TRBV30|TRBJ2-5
CAWSARDSPSQETQYF
TGTGCCTGGAGTGCTCGGGACTCCCCAAGCCAAGAGACCCAGTACTTC
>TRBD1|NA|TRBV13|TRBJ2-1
CASSGGQGDEQFF
TGTGCCAGCAGCGGGGGACAGGGGGATGAGCAGTTCTTC
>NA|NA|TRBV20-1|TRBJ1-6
CSARYLKSLHF
TGCAGTGCTAGGTACCTGAAGTCCCTCCACTTT